A selection of T cell receptor beta chains follows, all from one sample in a study of blood T cell repertoires in COVID-19. Using immunoSEQ multiplex PCR, the repertoire was profiled, and TCRdb retains in-frame clones only, with some absent. The sample lists around 63,000 clones, 72% occurring once. Sample: peripheral blood. The receptors were sampled from a woman between 65 and 79 years old with COVID-19, enrolled during active disease. The CDR3 runs from the conserved cysteine through the conserved F or W.

J gene: TRBJ2-5
V gene: TRBV25-1
CDR3 protein: CASSEGGQGSETQYF

J gene: TRBJ2-5
V gene: TRBV29-1
CDR3 protein: CSFNKGGRETQYF

J gene: TRBJ2-3
V gene: TRBV9
CDR3 protein: CASSPRTRTTQYF

J gene: TRBJ2-7
V gene: TRBV11-2
CDR3 protein: CAAGRDRGLEQYF

J gene: TRBJ2-5
V gene: TRBV7-9
CDR3 protein: CASSKRGGETQYF

J gene: TRBJ2-5
V gene: TRBV5-6
CDR3 protein: CASSLAGGQTYQETQYF

J gene: TRBJ2-5
V gene: TRBV2
CDR3 protein: CASSQGQETQYF

J gene: TRBJ1-2
V gene: TRBV3-1/TRBV3-2
CDR3 protein: CASSQEAGNYGYTF

J gene: TRBJ1-6
V gene: TRBV6-1
CDR3 protein: CASSEGRSPLHF

J gene: TRBJ2-2
V gene: TRBV5-1
CDR3 protein: CASSLAPGLGGELFF

J gene: TRBJ2-5
V gene: TRBV11-3
CDR3 protein: CASSPRLAGAETQYF

J gene: TRBJ1-1
V gene: TRBV6-5
CDR3 protein: CASGIRQQNTEAFF

J gene: TRBJ1-2
V gene: TRBV7-2
CDR3 protein: CASSLAGGADYGYTF

J gene: TRBJ1-2
V gene: TRBV25-1
CDR3 protein: CASSEFRGDSYGYTF

J gene: TRBJ1-3
V gene: TRBV6-6
CDR3 protein: CASSYSAGGNTIYF

J gene: TRBJ1-2
V gene: TRBV7-9
CDR3 protein: CASSLGQGRNYGYTF

J gene: TRBJ1-2
V gene: TRBV4-2
CDR3 protein: CASSQVQGSYGYTF

J gene: TRBJ1-1
V gene: TRBV4-1
CDR3 protein: CASSLLLGGKAFF

J gene: TRBJ2-6
V gene: TRBV4-2
CDR3 protein: CASSRPGDRGRANVLTF

J gene: TRBJ2-3
V gene: TRBV9
CDR3 protein: CASSEGLAGTDTQYF

J gene: TRBJ2-2
V gene: TRBV19
CDR3 protein: CASSIQGTGELFF

J gene: TRBJ1-2
V gene: TRBV7-9
CDR3 protein: CASSLSGGSYGYTF

J gene: TRBJ2-5
V gene: TRBV7-8
CDR3 protein: CASSSPGGNSIQYF

J gene: TRBJ2-6
V gene: TRBV5-1
CDR3 protein: CASSFSLRTGTSSGANVLTF

J gene: TRBJ2-1
V gene: TRBV4-2
CDR3 protein: CASSQEGLGAHNEQFF

J gene: TRBJ2-3
V gene: TRBV5-4
CDR3 protein: CASRAGSLDTQYF

J gene: TRBJ1-5
V gene: TRBV6-1
CDR3 protein: CASSERGRGNQPQHF

J gene: TRBJ1-6
V gene: TRBV27
CDR3 protein: CASSRGGFSPLHF

J gene: TRBJ1-1
V gene: TRBV7-2
CDR3 protein: CASSRLTANTEAFF

J gene: TRBJ1-2
V gene: TRBV5-1
CDR3 protein: CASSPGDRDGYTF

J gene: TRBJ1-3
V gene: TRBV28
CDR3 protein: CASSLTGGTGNTIYF

J gene: TRBJ1-5
V gene: TRBV3-1/TRBV3-2
CDR3 protein: CASSQDGDRGGNQPQHF

J gene: TRBJ1-4
V gene: TRBV7-7
CDR3 protein: CASSRGWGNNEKLFF

J gene: TRBJ1-3
V gene: TRBV11-2
CDR3 protein: CASSSYRGSGNTIYF

J gene: TRBJ1-1
V gene: TRBV24-1
CDR3 protein: CATSDSRSGGNTEAFF

J gene: TRBJ1-6
V gene: TRBV6-5
CDR3 protein: CASSSGRGYSPLHF

J gene: TRBJ2-3
V gene: TRBV6-5
CDR3 protein: CASRRDYSSTDTQYF

J gene: TRBJ2-3
V gene: TRBV9
CDR3 protein: CASSRLADTDTQYF

J gene: TRBJ1-1
V gene: TRBV3-1/TRBV3-2
CDR3 protein: CASSPSENTEAFF

J gene: TRBJ2-1
V gene: TRBV5-4
CDR3 protein: CASSIATPSSYNEQFF

J gene: TRBJ1-2
V gene: TRBV9
CDR3 protein: CASSVGEGAYGYTF

J gene: TRBJ2-3
V gene: TRBV7-2
CDR3 protein: CASSYFGSGIPGTDTQYF